This T cell receptor beta chain is drawn from a study of T-cell reconstitution after alpha-beta-depleted transplantation in children. The TCRbeta library was prepared with unique molecular identifiers. TCRdb recomputed calls from the PCR reads with MiXCR, one row per CDR3 protein. The sample yields some 500,000 distinct CDR3 sequences, approximately 16% seen once. CDR1 MGHRA and CDR2 YSYEKL come from the germline V gene. This CDR3 contains 15 residues. J gave up 3 bases and V 8 bases, and 9 bases lay outside the gene matches. The chain recombines TRBV4-1 with TRBJ2-1; 8 bases align to TRBD2. This TCR was sampled from a human donor who donated a stem cell graft to a child with acute lymphoblastic leukemia. The sequences come from PBMCs from the stem cell graft donor, collected from the stem cell graft. CDR3 in amino acids: CASGKAGVSYNEQFF. CDR3 coding DNA: TGCGCCAGCGGTAAAGCGGGAGTAAGCTACAATGAGCAGTTCTTC.